These 32 T cell receptor beta chains were sequenced from one sample in a study of beta chain features in type 1 diabetes. Expressed TCRB transcripts were sequenced after all isolated RNA was converted to cDNA. TCRdb's table, derived via immunoSEQ multiplex PCR, lists solely in-frame clones and lacks some. The data show fewer than 550,000 clones, about an eighth seen once. The sample taken for sequencing was naive CD4+ T cells from blood. These receptors were obtained from a woman in her late teens or twenties in good health.

This clone was counted only a few times. This chain links TRBV9 with TRBJ2-5; weak D call: TRBD2 (6 bases). The CDR3 length is 14 residues. The V end was cut by 3 bases, the J end by 5 bases, with 14 bases between. Germline V gives CDR1 SGDLS, CDR2 YYNGEE. CDR3 in DNA: TGTGCCAGCAGCGGTCAGGAGGGACGGGAGACCCAGTACTTC. Its protein is CASSGQEGRETQYF. The whole variable domain, remainder taken from reference TRBV9 and TRBJ2-5, is DSGVTQTPKHLITATGQRVTLRCSPRSGDLSVYWYQQSLDQGLQFLIQYYNGEERAKGNILERFSAQQFPDLHSELNLSSLELGDSALYFCASSGQEGRETQYFGPGTRLLVL.

This clone was recorded a few times. The rearrangement links TRBV25-1 to TRBJ1-6; D remains ambiguous. The CDR3 loop spans 15 amino acids. Germline V gene data show CDR1 as MGHDK and CDR2 as SYGVNS. V was cut by 1 base and J by 4 bases, with 8 bases left in between. The CDR3 DNA follows: TGTGCCAGCAGTGAATTCCGGGGTTATAATTCACCCCTCCACTTT. Its translation is CASSEFRGYNSPLHF.

This chain links TRBV9 with TRBJ2-2; tentative D call: TRBD1 (5 bases). V was shortened by 0 bases and J by 3 bases, with 9 bases between the two germline ends. Germline CDR1 and CDR2: SGDLS and YYNGEE. The CDR3 runs to 15 residues. Written as DNA, the CDR3 is TGTGCCAGCAGCGTAGATCGACAGTACACCGGGGAGCTGTTTTTT. It translates to CASSVDRQYTGELFF. Variable domain in full (rest from reference TRBV9 and TRBJ2-2): DSGVTQTPKHLITATGQRVTLRCSPRSGDLSVYWYQQSLDQGLQFLIQYYNGEERAKGNILERFSAQQFPDLHSELNLSSLELGDSALYFCASSVDRQYTGELFFGEGSRLTVL.

This clone has more than one count but fewer than ten. V usage is TRBV2 and J usage is TRBJ2-3; a possible D gene is TRBD2 (5 bases). The CDR3 has 13 amino acids. Germline V lookup: CDR1 SNHLY, CDR2 FYNNEI. V lost 7 bases and J lost 4, with 12 bases in between. CDR3 loop: CASTGLGPDTQYF. DNA for the CDR3: TGTGCCAGCACGGGGTTGGGTCCAGATACGCAGTATTTT. The full variable domain, rest sourced from reference TRBV2 and TRBJ2-3, is EPEVTQTPSHQVTQMGQEVILRCVPISNHLYFYWYRQILGQKVEFLVSFYNNEISEKSEIFDDQFSVERPDGSNFTLKIRSTKLEDSAMYFCASTGLGPDTQYFGPGTRLTVL.

The V and J genes are TRBV10-3 and TRBJ2-1, with 9 bases lining up with TRBD2. Germline V gene lookup returns CDR1 ENHRY and CDR2 SYGVKD. The CDR3 has 14 amino acids. Losses at the gene ends were 6 bases for V and 1 base for J; bases not matched to a gene: 1. The chain's CDR3 is CAISAGGSYNEQFF. CDR3 nucleotides: TGTGCCATCAGCGCGGGAGGGTCCTACAATGAGCAGTTCTTC.

This clone came up a few times. The chain uses TRBV9 and TRBJ2-6, with D unclear. Germline V gene data show CDR1 as SGDLS and CDR2 as YYNGEE. This CDR3 comprises 16 residues. Trimming removed 4 bases from V and 0 bases from J, with 11 bases in between. The CDR3, as DNA: TGTGCCAGCAGCCTCCTACGGTACTCTGGGGCCAACGTCCTGACTTTC. This translates into CASSLLRYSGANVLTF.

This clone was found a few times. This chain uses TRBV5-6 with TRBJ1-4; 8 bases are a match to TRBD1. Per germline, CDR1 SGHDT and CDR2 YYEEEE. The CDR3 runs 15 residues. The ends lost 0 bases at V and 6 bases at J; junction bases unmatched: 4. The CDR3, as DNA: TGTGCCAGCAGCTTGGCCAGGGGGCAATATGAAAAACTGTTTTTT. This sequence encodes CASSLARGQYEKLFF.

This clone was detected only a few times. The chain has TRBV14 and TRBJ2-1; 10 nucleotides match TRBD2. CDR1 is SGHDN, CDR2 FVKESK, per germline. The CDR3 spans 15 residues. The V gene end was trimmed by 3 bases and the J gene end by 3 bases; junction bases not matched to a gene: 2. The CDR3 DNA reads TGTGCCAGCAGCCACTGGACTAGCGGCTACAATGAGCAGTTCTTC. It is translated as CASSHWTSGYNEQFF.

In this sample, this clone turned up a few times. V gene TRBV2 combines with J gene TRBJ2-3; D is perhaps TRBD2 (6 bases). Trimming took 4 bases from V and 6 from J, leaving 11 bases between them. CDR1 and CDR2 (germline): SNHLY, FYNNEI. The CDR3 spans 13 residues. CDR3: CASSGGGLDTQYF. For the CDR3, the DNA is TGTGCCAGCAGTGGAGGAGGGTTGGATACGCAGTATTTT.

This clone has more than one count but fewer than ten. The chain has TRBV10-3 and TRBJ2-7; D is possibly TRBD1 (6 bases). CDR3 length equals 15 residues. Between the trimmed V and J ends, which lost 3 bases and 1 base, there was a span of 13 bases. Germline CDR1 reads ENHRY; CDR2 reads SYGVKD. CDR3 nucleotides: TGTGCCATCAGTGAAGGGGGAAGTGGGTCCTACGAGCAGTACTTC. It translates to CAISEGGSGSYEQYF.

This clone was counted many times. The chain recombines TRBV28 with TRBJ2-5; 9 bases are shared with TRBD1. Germline CDR1 is MDHEN and CDR2 is SYDVKM. V shed 4 bases, J shed 5 bases, and the junction held 8 bases outside the gene matches. The CDR3 is 15 residues long. DNA of the CDR3: TGTGCCAGCAGTTCCGGACAGGGGTGGTTGGAGACCCAGTACTTC. Its protein is CASSSGQGWLETQYF.

The chain links TRBV7-2 to TRBJ2-2; 9 positions agree with TRBD1. The germline gives CDR1 SGHTA, CDR2 FQGNSA. The CDR3 runs to 16 residues. Unmatched junction bases numbered 5, after V lost 0 bases and J lost 6 bases. The CDR3 DNA reads as TGTGCCAGCAGCTTAGCTCCGGACAGGGGTTCCGGGGAGCTGTTTTTT. Translated: CASSLAPDRGSGELFF.

The genes are TRBV14 and TRBJ2-3, with unresolved D. Between the trimmed V and J ends, which lost 0 bases and 10 bases, there was a span of 11 bases. CDR3 length: 13 residues. Germline V lookup: CDR1 SGHDN, CDR2 FVKESK. The CDR3 DNA sequence: TGTGCCAGCAGCCAAGATCGACGGGTGTCGCAGTATTTT. This sequence encodes CASSQDRRVSQYF.

The rearrangement uses TRBV29-1 and TRBJ2-1; 9 positions match TRBD1. The CDR3 contains 13 residues. CDR1 and CDR2 from the germline V gene are SQVTM and ANQGSEA. The ends lost 7 bases at V and 5 bases at J; junction bases unmatched: 6. The DNA for the CDR3 is TGCAGCGGGGCCGGGACAGGGAACAATGAGCAGTTCTTC. As protein: CSGAGTGNNEQFF.

V usage is TRBV7-9 and J usage is TRBJ1-4, with TRBD1 as a possible D gene (5 bases). The CDR3 is 14 amino acids. Germline V gene lookup returns CDR1 SEHNR and CDR2 FQNEAQ (reference sequence). V was trimmed by 5 bases and J by 3 bases, leaving 10 bases between them. The CDR3 loop is CASSQGLSNEKLFF. The CDR3 DNA reads as TGTGCCAGCAGCCAGGGTTTATCTAATGAAAAACTGTTTTTT.

V and J are TRBV4-2 and TRBJ2-1; D may be TRBD1 (6 bases). CDR1 is LGHNA and CDR2 is YNFKEQ in the germline V gene. V was shortened by 6 bases and J by 4 bases, with 16 bases between the two germline ends. The CDR3 extends over 15 amino acids. The CDR3 loop is CASSTQGLGYNEQFF. The CDR3 nucleotides are TGTGCCAGCAGTACACAGGGATTAGGTTACAATGAGCAGTTCTTC.

This clone appeared a few times. This same CDR3 is encoded by further DNA sequences in the sample. The chain links TRBV5-1 to TRBJ1-1, with 7 bases that match TRBD1. Trimming at V came to 2 bases and at J to 1 base, leaving 2 bases not matched to a gene. The germline V gene encodes CDR1 SGHRS and CDR2 YFSETQ. The CDR3 contains 14 residues. CDR3 loop: CASSLGTANTEAFF. The CDR3 DNA is TGCGCCAGCAGCTTAGGGACAGCGAACACTGAAGCTTTCTTT.

The sample holds a few counts of this clone. The V call is TRBV2, the J call TRBJ1-1; maybe TRBD1 (6 bases). CDR3 length: 14 amino acids. Germline CDR1 SNHLY, CDR2 FYNNEI. V was trimmed by 4 bases and J by 4 bases, leaving 13 bases between them. In DNA form, the CDR3 reads TGTGCCAGCAGTGTCGAGACAGGTTCCACTGAAGCTTTCTTT. This encodes CASSVETGSTEAFF.

This clone has more than one count but fewer than ten. V is TRBV29-1 and J is TRBJ2-3, with D unresolved. Germline V gene lookup returns CDR1 SQVTM and CDR2 ANQGSEA. Trimming shortened V by 4 bases and J by 5 bases, and 19 bases separated the two germline ends. CDR3 length: 15 amino acids. The CDR3, as DNA: TGCAGCGTTGCCCTTCGCGCTGGGCTCGAAGATACGCAGTATTTT. It specifies CSVALRAGLEDTQYF.

In this sample, this clone turned up a few times. The chain is built from TRBV30 and TRBJ2-6; a possible D gene is TRBD2 (5 bases). Germline CDR1 reads GTSNPN; CDR2 reads SVGIG (reference sequence). The CDR3 contains 17 residues. Trimming took off 0 bases at V and 0 bases at J, with 12 bases between the two ends. The CDR3 coding sequence is TGTGCCTGGAGTGTAACCCGAACTAGCTCTGGGGCCAACGTCCTGACTTTC. Its translation: CAWSVTRTSSGANVLTF.

The chain links TRBV25-1 to TRBJ2-7; TRBD1 aligns across 7 bases. V shed 0 bases and J 3 bases; nucleotides not matched to a gene: 5. The V gene's germline CDR1 is MGHDK and CDR2 SYGVNS. There are 15 residues in the CDR3. The CDR3 is CASSEYPGQSYEQYF. CDR3 DNA: TGTGCCAGCAGTGAATATCCGGGACAGAGCTACGAGCAGTACTTC.

This clone was found a few times. The chain employs TRBV2 and TRBJ1-6; D is possibly TRBD1 (5 bases). Per the germline V gene, CDR1 is SNHLY and CDR2 is FYNNEI. The CDR3 has 14 amino acids. V lost 4 bases and J 9 bases, leaving 13 bases between the germline ends. The CDR3 spells CASSAAGSFSPLHF. The CDR3, as DNA: TGTGCCAGCAGTGCGGCAGGGAGTTTTTCACCCCTCCACTTT. The full variable domain, in which reference TRBV2 and TRBJ1-6 provide the parts outside the CDR3, is EPEVTQTPSHQVTQMGQEVILRCVPISNHLYFYWYRQILGQKVEFLVSFYNNEISEKSEIFDDQFSVERPDGSNFTLKIRSTKLEDSAMYFCASSAAGSFSPLHFGNGTRLTVT.

This clone was detected only a few times. The chain carries TRBV7-2 and TRBJ2-5; 7 bases match TRBD1. The CDR3 totals 13 residues. Germline V gives CDR1 SGHTA, CDR2 FQGNSA. With 6 bases clipped from V and 4 bases from J, the junction kept 5 bases outside the gene matches. CDR3 loop: CASRKQGPETQYF. The CDR3 coding sequence is TGTGCCAGCAGAAAACAGGGGCCAGAGACCCAGTACTTC.

This clone showed up just a few times. This sequence joins TRBV15 and TRBJ2-3; D call uncertain. With 1 base removed from V and 4 bases from J, the gap between germline ends came to 3 bases. Germline V gives CDR1 LNHNV, CDR2 YYDKDF (reference sequence). The CDR3 is 12 amino acids. The CDR3 sequence is CATSRGADTQYF. DNA for the CDR3: TGTGCCACCAGCAGAGGAGCAGATACGCAGTATTTT.

The chain combines TRBV29-1 with TRBJ1-3; TRBD1 matches 7 bases. The germline V gene encodes CDR1 SQVTM and CDR2 ANQGSEA. The CDR3 is 15 amino acids. Germline trimming cut 7 bases from V and 1 base from J; bases unmatched to any gene: 10. DNA of the CDR3: TGCAGCGCCTCCAGACAGGGAGCATCTGGAAACACCATATATTTT. This sequence encodes CSASRQGASGNTIYF.

This clone was detected only a few times. The V gene is TRBV7-2, the J gene TRBJ2-1, with 12 bases lining up with TRBD2. V lost 5 bases and J lost 0; bases outside the gene matches: 5. Germline CDR1 SGHTA, CDR2 FQGNSA. The CDR3 extends over 17 amino acids. CDR3 in amino acids: CASSRWTSGASYNEQFF. The DNA of the CDR3 is TGTGCCAGCAGCCGCTGGACTAGCGGGGCCTCCTACAATGAGCAGTTCTTC.

This clone has a handful of counts. This chain connects TRBV7-2 to TRBJ2-6; D tentatively reads TRBD1 or TRBD2 (5 bases each). The CDR3 extends over 15 amino acids. The V gene's germline CDR1 is SGHTA and CDR2 FQGNSA. V gave up 3 bases and J gave up 0 bases, with 6 bases separating them. The CDR3 DNA reads TGTGCCAGCAGCTTGGGGGTCTCTGGGGCCAACGTCCTGACTTTC. Protein: CASSLGVSGANVLTF.

This clone was detected only a few times. This sequence joins TRBV29-1 and TRBJ1-4; D uncertain. CDR3 length equals 13 residues. Trimming removed 5 bases from V and 0 bases from J, with 7 bases in between. CDR1 and CDR2 from the germline V gene are SQVTM and ANQGSEA. This chain's CDR3 is CSVQAATNEKLFF. CDR3 sequence (DNA): TGCAGCGTTCAGGCCGCAACTAATGAAAAACTGTTTTTT.

The sample holds a few counts of this clone. The DNA of the CDR3 is TGCAGCGTCGGGGACAGTTCCTACACCTTC. Its translation is CSVGDSSYTF. The V call is TRBV29-1, the J call TRBJ1-2; 7 positions agree with TRBD1. Germline V gene lookup returns CDR1 SQVTM and CDR2 ANQGSEA. With V trimmed by 6 bases and J by 10 bases, 5 bases remained unmatched. CDR3 length: 10 residues.

The rearrangement uses TRBV7-3 and TRBJ1-1; no definite D call. This CDR3 has 13 amino acids. V lost 0 bases and J 11 bases, leaving 13 bases between the germline ends. Per the germline V gene, CDR1 is SGHTA and CDR2 is FQGTGA. CDR3 in amino acids: CASSLTYRERAFF. The DNA for the CDR3 is TGTGCCAGCAGCTTAACTTATCGGGAGAGGGCTTTCTTT.

This sequence joins TRBV5-1 and TRBJ1-6; 7 bases agree with TRBD1. CDR1 SGHRS and CDR2 YFSETQ come from the germline V gene. This CDR3 has 14 amino acids. Trimming at V came to 0 bases and at J to 9 bases, leaving 3 bases not matched to a gene. The CDR3 sequence is CASSLGQGSSPLHF. CDR3 nucleotide sequence: TGCGCCAGCAGCTTGGGACAGGGATCTTCACCCCTCCACTTT.

This clone has just a few counts. The rearrangement links TRBV19 to TRBJ1-1, with D unresolved. This CDR3 comprises 15 residues. CDR1 and CDR2 (germline): LNHDA, SQIVND (reference sequence). The germline V and J ends were trimmed by 6 bases and 4 bases, with 18 bases remaining between them. CDR3 loop: CASRRNNLDGTEAFF. Here the CDR3 DNA reads TGTGCCAGTAGAAGGAACAACTTAGATGGCACTGAAGCTTTCTTT.